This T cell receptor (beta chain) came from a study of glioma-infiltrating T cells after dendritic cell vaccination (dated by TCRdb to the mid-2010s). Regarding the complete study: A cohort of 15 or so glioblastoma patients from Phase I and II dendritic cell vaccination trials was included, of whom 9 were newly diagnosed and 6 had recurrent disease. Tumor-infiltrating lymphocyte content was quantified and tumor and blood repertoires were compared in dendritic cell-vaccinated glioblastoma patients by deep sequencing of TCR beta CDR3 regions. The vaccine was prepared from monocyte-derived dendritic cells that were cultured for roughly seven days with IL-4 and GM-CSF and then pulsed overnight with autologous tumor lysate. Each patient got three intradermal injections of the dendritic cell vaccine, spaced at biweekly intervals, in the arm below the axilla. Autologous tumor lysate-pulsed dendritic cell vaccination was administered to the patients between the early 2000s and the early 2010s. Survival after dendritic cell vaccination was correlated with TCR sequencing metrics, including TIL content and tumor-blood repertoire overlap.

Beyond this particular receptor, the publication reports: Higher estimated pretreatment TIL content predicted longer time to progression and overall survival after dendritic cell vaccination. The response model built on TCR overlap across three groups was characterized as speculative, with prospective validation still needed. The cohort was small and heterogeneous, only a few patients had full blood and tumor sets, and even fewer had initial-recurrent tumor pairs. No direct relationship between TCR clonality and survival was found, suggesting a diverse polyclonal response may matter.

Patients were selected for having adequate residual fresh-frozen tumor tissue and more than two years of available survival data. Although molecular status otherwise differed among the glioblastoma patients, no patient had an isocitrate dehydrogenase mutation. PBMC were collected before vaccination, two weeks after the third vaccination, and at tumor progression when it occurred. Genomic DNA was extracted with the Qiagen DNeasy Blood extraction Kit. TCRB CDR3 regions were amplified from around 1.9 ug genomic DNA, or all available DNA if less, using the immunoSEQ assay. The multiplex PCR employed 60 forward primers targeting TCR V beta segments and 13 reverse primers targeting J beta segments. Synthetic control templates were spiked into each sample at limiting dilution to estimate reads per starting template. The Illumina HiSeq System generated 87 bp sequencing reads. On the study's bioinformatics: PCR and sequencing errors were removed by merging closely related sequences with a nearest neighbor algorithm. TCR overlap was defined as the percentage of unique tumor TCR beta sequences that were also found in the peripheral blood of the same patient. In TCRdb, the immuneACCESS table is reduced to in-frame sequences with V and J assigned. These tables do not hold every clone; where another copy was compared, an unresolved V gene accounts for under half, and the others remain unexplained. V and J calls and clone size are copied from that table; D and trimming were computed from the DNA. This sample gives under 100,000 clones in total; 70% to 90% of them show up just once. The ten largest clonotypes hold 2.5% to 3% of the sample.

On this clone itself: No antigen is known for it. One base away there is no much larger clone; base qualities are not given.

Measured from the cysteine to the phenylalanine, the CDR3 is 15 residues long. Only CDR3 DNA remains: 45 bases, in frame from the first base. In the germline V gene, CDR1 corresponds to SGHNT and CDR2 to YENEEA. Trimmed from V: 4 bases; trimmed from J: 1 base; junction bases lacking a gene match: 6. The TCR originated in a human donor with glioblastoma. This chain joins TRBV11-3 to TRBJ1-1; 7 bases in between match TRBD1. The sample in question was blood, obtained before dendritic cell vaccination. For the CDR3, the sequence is CASSSRQGKNTEAFF. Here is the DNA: TGTGCCAGCAGCTCCCGACAGGGCAAGAACACTGAAGCTTTCTTT.